This T cell receptor beta chain is from a study of blood T cell repertoires in COVID-19. Overall study: Specimens from acute and convalescent COVID-19 originated in the United States, Italy and Spain. The cDNA or gDNA used as material had been derived from T cells, B-cell-depleted T cells, or PBMCs.

The V gene end was trimmed by 4 bases and the J gene end by 5 bases; junction bases not matched to a gene: 9. The length of the CDR3 is 17 residues. The V gene's germline CDR1 is MGHRA and CDR2 YSYEKL. Authors' processing steps: Estimation of nucleated cell counts was performed using reference gene primer amplification. Only in-frame clones appear in the TCRdb table, and some are missing; sequencing was by immunoSEQ multiplex PCR. The V and J calls and clone size were taken over from that table, and D and trimming were inferred from the DNA. The sample shows 99,000 or so clones, around 90% of them seen only once.

The chain combines TRBV4-1 with TRBJ2-2; 11 bases fit TRBD2. The TCR comes from a human donor in a cohort sampled during active COVID-19. The sequenced material came from peripheral blood. DNA of the CDR3: TGCGCCAGCAGCCGCCATACTAGCGGGAGTTATACCGGGGAGCTGTTTTTT. Translated, it gives CASSRHTSGSYTGELFF.